This paragraph reports one T cell receptor beta chain. RNA was extracted with the RNeasy kit, and a quantity of roughly 0.45 to 1 ug was reverse transcribed using random hexamers. A single record per CDR3 protein comes from TCRdb applying MiXCR to the immunoSEQ multiplex PCR reads. The profile shows under 95,000 distinct CDR3 sequences, more than 85% of them singletons. The V gene's germline CDR1 is DFQATT and CDR2 SNEGSKA (reference sequence). The V and J ends lost 3 bases and 7 bases respectively, with 6 bases between them. The CDR3 has 10 amino acids. The sample is drawn from a study of CD8 T cells in Susac syndrome.

Sequencing input: CD8+ T cells from PBMCs. The receptor's source is a human donor with Susac syndrome. The V gene is TRBV20-1, the J gene TRBJ1-2; D uncertain. CDR3 DNA: TGCAGTGCTAGCTTTGCTGGCTACACCTTC. It yields the protein CSASFAGYTF.